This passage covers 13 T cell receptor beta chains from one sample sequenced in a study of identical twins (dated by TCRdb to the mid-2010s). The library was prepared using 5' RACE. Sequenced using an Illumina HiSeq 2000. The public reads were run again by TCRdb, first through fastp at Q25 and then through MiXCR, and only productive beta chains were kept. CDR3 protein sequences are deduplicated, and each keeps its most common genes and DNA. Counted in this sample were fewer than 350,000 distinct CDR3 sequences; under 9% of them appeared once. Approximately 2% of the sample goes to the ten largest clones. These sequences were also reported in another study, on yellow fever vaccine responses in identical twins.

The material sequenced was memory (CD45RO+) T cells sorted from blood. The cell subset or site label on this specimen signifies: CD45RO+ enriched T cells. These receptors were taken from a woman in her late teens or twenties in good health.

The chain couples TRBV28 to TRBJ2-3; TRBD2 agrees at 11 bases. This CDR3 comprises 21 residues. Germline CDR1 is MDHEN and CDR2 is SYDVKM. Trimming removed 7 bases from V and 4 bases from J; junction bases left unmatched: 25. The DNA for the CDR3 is TGTGCCAGCACCACCCCGTTTTGGCGCCGAACTAGCGGGAGCGTGTCAGATACGCAGTATTTT. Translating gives CASTTPFWRRTSGSVSDTQYF.

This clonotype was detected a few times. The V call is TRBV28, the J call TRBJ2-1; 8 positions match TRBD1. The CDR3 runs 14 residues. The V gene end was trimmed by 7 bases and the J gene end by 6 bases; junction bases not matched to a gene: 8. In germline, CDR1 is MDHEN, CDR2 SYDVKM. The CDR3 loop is CASTPTGESNEQFF. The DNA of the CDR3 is TGTGCCAGCACCCCGACAGGGGAAAGCAATGAGCAGTTCTTC.

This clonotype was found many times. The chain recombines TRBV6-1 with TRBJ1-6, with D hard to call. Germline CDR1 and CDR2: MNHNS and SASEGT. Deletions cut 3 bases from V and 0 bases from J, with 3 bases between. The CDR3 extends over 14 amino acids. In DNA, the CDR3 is TGTGCCAGCAGTGACAGCTCCTATAATTCACCCCTCCACTTT. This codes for CASSDSSYNSPLHF.

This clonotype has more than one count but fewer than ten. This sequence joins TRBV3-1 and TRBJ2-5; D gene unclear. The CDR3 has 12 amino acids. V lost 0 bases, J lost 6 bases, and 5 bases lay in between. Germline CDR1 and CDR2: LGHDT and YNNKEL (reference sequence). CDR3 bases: TGTGCCAGCAGCCAAGATTATCAGACCCAGTACTTC. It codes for CASSQDYQTQYF.

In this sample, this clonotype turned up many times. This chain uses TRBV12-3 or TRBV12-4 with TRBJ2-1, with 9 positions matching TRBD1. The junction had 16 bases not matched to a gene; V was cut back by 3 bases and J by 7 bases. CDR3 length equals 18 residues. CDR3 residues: CASSFARTGGSLANEQFF. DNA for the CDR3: TGTGCCAGCAGTTTTGCACGAACAGGGGGCAGTCTAGCGAATGAGCAGTTCTTC.

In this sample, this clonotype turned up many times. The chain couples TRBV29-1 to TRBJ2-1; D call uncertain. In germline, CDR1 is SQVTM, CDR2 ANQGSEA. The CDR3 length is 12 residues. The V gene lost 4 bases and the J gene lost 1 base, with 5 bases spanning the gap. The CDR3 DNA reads TGCAGCGTTGCAAAGTCCTACAATGAGCAGTTCTTC. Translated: CSVAKSYNEQFF.

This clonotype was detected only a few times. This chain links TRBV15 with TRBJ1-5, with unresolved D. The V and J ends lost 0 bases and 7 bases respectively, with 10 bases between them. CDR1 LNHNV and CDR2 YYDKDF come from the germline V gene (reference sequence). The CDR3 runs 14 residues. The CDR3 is CATSRDAQVQPQHF. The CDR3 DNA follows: TGTGCCACCAGCAGAGATGCGCAGGTCCAGCCCCAGCATTTT. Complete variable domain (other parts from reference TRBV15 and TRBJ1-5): DAMVIQNPRYQVTQFGKPVTLSCSQTLNHNVMYWYQQKSSQAPKLLFHYYDKDFNNEADTPDNFQSRRPNTSFCFLDIRSPGLGDTAMYLCATSRDAQVQPQHFGDGTRLSIL.

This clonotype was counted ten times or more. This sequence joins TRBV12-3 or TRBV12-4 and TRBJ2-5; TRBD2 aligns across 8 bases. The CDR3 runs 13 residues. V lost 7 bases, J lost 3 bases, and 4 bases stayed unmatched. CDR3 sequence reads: CASKPAGEETQYF. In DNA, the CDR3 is TGTGCCAGCAAGCCAGCGGGAGAAGAGACCCAGTACTTC.

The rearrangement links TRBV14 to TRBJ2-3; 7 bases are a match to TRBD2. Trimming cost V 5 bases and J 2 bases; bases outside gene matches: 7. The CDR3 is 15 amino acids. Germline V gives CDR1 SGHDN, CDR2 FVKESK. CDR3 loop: CASSFPGRNTDTQYF. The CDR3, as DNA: TGTGCCAGCAGCTTCCCCGGGAGGAACACAGATACGCAGTATTTT. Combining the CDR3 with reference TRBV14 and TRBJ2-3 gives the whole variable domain EAGVTQFPSHSVIEKGQTVTLRCDPISGHDNLYWYRRVMGKEIKFLLHFVKESKQDESGMPNNRFLAERTGGTYSTLKVQPAELEDSGVYFCASSFPGRNTDTQYFGPGTRLTVL.

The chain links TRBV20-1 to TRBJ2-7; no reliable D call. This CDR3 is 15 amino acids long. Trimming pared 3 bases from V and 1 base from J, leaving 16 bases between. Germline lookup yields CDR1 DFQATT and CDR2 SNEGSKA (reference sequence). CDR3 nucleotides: TGCAGTGCTAGGGATGACGGCAAGACGTCCTACGAGCAGTACTTC. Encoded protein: CSARDDGKTSYEQYF.

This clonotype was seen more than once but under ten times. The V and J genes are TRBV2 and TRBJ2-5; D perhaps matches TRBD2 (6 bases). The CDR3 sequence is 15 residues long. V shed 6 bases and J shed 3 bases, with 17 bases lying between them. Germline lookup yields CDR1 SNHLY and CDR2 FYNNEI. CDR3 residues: CASRLLLASKETQYF. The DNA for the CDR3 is TGTGCCAGCAGGCTCCTTCTAGCGTCCAAAGAGACCCAGTACTTC.

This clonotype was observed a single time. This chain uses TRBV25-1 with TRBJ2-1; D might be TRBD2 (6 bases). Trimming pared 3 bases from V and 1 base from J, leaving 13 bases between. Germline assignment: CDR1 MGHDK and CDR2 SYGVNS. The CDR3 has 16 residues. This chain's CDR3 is CASSEEGPRSYNEQFF. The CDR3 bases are TGTGCCAGCAGTGAGGAGGGGCCCCGGTCCTACAATGAGCAGTTCTTC.

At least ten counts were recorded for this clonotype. The CDR3 bases are TGTGCCAGCAGCGTAGGAGAGGGGGCAAGCACCAATGAAAAACTGTTTTTT. This sequence encodes CASSVGEGASTNEKLFF. The J gene is TRBJ1-4, the V gene TRBV9; 7 nucleotides line up with TRBD1. After removal of 0 bases from V and 5 bases from J, the junction contained 10 bases not matched to a gene. This CDR3 is built from 17 residues. CDR1 is SGDLS and CDR2 is YYNGEE in the germline V gene. Using reference TRBV9 and TRBJ1-4 for the parts outside the CDR3, the full variable domain is DSGVTQTPKHLITATGQRVTLRCSPRSGDLSVYWYQQSLDQGLQFLIQYYNGEERAKGNILERFSAQQFPDLHSELNLSSLELGDSALYFCASSVGEGASTNEKLFFGSGTQLSVL.